This TCR beta chain was captured in a study of shared clonotypes between healthy human individuals. Naive CD8 isolation took CD45RO-negative cells positively selected for CCR7 and excluded terminally differentiated effector memory CD45RA+ cells. The CDR3 extends over 15 amino acids. CDR1 and CDR2 from the germline V gene are SGDLS and YYNGEE. The ends lost 0 bases at V and 4 bases at J; junction bases unmatched: 4. Concerning this clone: Additional DNA sequences in this sample encode the identical CDR3.

Clones were sequenced by immunoSEQ multiplex PCR, and TCRdb holds only the in-frame ones, with some missing. This sample carries some 2,100,000 clones, 85% to 95% of them seen once, and the ten largest clones take around 1.7%. The chain uses TRBV9 and TRBJ2-1, with 7 bases fitting TRBD2. Specimen: naive CD8+ T cells from PBMCs. This clonotype was sampled from a man aged 18-30 years in good health. Some clones in this sample may be carry-over from other donors' samples. CDR3 in DNA: TGTGCCAGCAGCGTAGGAACGGGGGGTTACAATGAGCAGTTCTTC. It is translated as CASSVGTGGYNEQFF.